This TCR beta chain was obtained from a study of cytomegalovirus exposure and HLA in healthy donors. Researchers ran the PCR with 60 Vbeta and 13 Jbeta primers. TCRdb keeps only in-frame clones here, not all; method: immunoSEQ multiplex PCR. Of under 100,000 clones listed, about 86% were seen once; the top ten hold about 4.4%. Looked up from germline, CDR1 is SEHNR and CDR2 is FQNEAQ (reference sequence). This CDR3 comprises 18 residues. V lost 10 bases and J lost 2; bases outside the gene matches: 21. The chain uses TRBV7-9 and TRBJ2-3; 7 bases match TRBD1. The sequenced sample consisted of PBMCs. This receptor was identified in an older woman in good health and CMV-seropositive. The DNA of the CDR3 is TGTGCCACCTTTGAAATTCTTAGAGGCAGGGGGATCACAGATACGCAGTATTTT. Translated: CATFEILRGRGITDTQYF. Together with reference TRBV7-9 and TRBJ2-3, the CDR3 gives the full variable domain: DTGVSQNPRHKITKRGQNVTFRCDPISEHNRLYWYRQTLGQGPEFLTYFQNEAQLEKSRLLSDRFSAERPKGSFSTLEIQRTEQGDSAMYLCATFEILRGRGITDTQYFGPGTRLTVL.